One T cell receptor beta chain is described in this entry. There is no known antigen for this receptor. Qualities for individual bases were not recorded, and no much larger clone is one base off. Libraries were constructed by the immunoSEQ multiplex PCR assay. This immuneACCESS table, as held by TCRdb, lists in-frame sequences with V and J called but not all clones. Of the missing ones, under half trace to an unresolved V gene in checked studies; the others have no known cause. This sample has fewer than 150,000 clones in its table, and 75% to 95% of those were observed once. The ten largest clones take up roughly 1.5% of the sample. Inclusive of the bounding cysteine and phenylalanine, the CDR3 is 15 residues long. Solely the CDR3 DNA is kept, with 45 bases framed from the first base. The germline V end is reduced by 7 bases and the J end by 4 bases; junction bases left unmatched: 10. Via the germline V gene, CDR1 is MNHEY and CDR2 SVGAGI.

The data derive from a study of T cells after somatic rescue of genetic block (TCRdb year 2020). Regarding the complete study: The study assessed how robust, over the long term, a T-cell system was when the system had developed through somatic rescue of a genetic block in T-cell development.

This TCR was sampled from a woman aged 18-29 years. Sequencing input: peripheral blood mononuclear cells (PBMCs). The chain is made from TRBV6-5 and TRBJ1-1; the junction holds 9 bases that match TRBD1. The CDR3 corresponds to CASNDRGVASTEAFF. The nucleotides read TGTGCCAGCAACGACAGGGGGGTTGCGTCCACTGAAGCTTTCTTT.